The table lists the clone carrying this T cell receptor beta chain with a few counts. Germline CDR1 MGHDK, CDR2 SYGVNS. The germline V and J ends were trimmed by 6 bases and 0 bases, with 14 bases remaining between them. The CDR3 extends over 15 amino acids. This sample is part of a study of blood T cell repertoires in COVID-19. The assay was immunoSEQ multiplex PCR, and TCRdb's table has in-frame clones only and misses some. The sample carries under 300,000 clones, approximately 84% recorded once. The chain recombines TRBV25-1 with TRBJ1-1; D is possibly TRBD1 (6 bases). The specimen sequenced was PBMCs or T cells enriched from blood (not recorded which). This sequence was found in a woman between 50 and 59 years old who had been exposed to COVID-19. This CDR3 is CASRGSGHMNTEAFF. The CDR3 nucleotides are TGTGCCAGCAGGGGATCGGGACACATGAACACTGAAGCTTTCTTT. Drawing the rest from reference TRBV25-1 and TRBJ1-1, the complete variable domain is EADIYQTPRYLVIGTGKKITLECSQTMGHDKMYWYQQDPGMELHLIHYSYGVNSTEKGDLSSESTVSRIRTEHFPLTLESARPSHTSQYLCASRGSGHMNTEAFFGQGTRLTVV.